This T cell receptor (beta chain) was sequenced in a study of cytomegalovirus exposure and HLA in healthy donors. Whole-study results and caveats: Three CMV-associated chains proved CMV antigen-specific in vitro. Among TCR beta chains, those listed as cytomegalovirus-associated numbered over 150. The majority of TCR sequences were rare, yet some public TCRs appeared in many donors.

The donors were part of the validation cohort of some 120 subjects. That cohort was separate from the first cohort, which comprised under 750 subjects. CDR1 LNHDA and CDR2 SQIVND come from the germline V gene (reference sequence). CDR3 length: 16 residues. V dropped 6 bases and J dropped 2; count of bases not matched to a gene: 7. For this clone: Its antigen is still unknown.

The table came from immunoSEQ multiplex PCR; TCRdb's copy has only in-frame clones and leaves some out. The sample lists 110,000 to 150,000 clones; around 93% were seen once. The genes are TRBV19 and TRBJ2-3, with 11 positions matching TRBD2. Sample: PBMCs. This clonotype was sampled from a man between 18 and 29 years old in good health and CMV-seropositive. In DNA form, the CDR3 reads TGTGCCAGTAGCCCGGGACTAGCGGACTACACAGATACGCAGTATTTT. Protein: CASSPGLADYTDTQYF.